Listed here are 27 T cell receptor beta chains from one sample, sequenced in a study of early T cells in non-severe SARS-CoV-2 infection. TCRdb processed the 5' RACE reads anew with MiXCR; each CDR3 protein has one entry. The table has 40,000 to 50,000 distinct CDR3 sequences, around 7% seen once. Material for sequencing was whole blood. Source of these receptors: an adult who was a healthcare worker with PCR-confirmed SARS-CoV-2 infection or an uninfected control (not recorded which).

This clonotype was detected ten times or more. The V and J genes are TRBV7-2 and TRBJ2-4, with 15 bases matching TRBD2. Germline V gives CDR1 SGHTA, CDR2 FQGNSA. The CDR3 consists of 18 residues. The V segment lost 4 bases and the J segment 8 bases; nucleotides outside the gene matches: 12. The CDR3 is CASSSRGTSGGRLDIQYF. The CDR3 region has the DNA TGTGCCAGCAGCTCGAGAGGGACTAGCGGGGGGCGGTTAGACATTCAGTACTTC.

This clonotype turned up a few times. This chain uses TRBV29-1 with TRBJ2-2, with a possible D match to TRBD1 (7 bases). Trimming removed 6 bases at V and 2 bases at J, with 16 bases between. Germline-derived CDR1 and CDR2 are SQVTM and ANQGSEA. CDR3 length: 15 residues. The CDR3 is CSVQGGQSNTGELFF. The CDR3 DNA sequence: TGCAGCGTCCAGGGGGGACAGTCAAACACCGGGGAGCTGTTTTTT.

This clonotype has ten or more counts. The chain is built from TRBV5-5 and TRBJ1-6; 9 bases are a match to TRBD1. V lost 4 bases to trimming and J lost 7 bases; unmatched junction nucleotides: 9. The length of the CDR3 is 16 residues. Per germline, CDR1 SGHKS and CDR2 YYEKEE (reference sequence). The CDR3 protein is CASSPSTGGRNSPLHF. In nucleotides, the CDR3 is TGTGCCAGCAGCCCCTCGACAGGGGGAAGGAATTCACCCCTCCACTTT.

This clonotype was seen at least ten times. In DNA form, the CDR3 reads TGTGCCATCAGTGAAAGGGACTTTAATTCACCCCTCCACTTT. This gives the protein CAISERDFNSPLHF. The rearrangement links TRBV10-3 to TRBJ1-6, with TRBD1 as a possible D gene (5 bases). The CDR3 sequence is 14 residues long. Germline CDR1 ENHRY, CDR2 SYGVKD. Trimming removed 3 bases from V and 6 bases from J, with 9 bases in between.

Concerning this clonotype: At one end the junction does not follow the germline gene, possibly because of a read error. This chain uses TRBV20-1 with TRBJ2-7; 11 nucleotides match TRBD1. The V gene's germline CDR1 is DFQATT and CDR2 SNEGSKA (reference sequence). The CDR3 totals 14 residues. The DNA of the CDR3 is TGCAGTGCAAGAGGGACAGGGGGTATCTACGAGCAGTACTTC. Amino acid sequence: CSARGTGGIYEQYF.

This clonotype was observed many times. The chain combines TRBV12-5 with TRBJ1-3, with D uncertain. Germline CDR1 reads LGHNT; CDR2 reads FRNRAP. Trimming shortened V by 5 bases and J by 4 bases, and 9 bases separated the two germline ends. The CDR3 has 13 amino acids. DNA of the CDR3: TGTGCTAGTGGTCCGGGCCTCGGAAACACCATATATTTT. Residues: CASGPGLGNTIYF.

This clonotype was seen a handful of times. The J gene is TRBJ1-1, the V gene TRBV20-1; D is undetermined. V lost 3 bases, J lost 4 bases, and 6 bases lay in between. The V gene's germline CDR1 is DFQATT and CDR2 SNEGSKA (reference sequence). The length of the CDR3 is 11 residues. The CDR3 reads CSASITTEAFF. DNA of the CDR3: TGCAGTGCTAGTATTACCACTGAAGCTTTCTTT.

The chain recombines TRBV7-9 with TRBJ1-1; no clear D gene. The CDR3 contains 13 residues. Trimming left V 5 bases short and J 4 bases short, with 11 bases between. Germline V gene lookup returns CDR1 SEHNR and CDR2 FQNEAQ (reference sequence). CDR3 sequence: CASSPGGSTEAFF. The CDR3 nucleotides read TGTGCCAGCAGCCCAGGCGGGAGCACTGAAGCTTTCTTT.

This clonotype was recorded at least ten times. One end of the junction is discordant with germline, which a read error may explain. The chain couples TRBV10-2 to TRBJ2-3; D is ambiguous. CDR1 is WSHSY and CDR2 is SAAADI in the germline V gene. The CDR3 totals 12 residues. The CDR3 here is CATSPTTDTQYF. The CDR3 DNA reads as TGCGCCACCAGTCCTACCACAGATACGCAGTATTTT.

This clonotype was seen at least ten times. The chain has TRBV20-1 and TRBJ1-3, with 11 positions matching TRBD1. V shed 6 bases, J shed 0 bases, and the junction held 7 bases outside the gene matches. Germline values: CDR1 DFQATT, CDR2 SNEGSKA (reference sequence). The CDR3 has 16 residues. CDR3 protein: CSALDRGPRSGNTIYF. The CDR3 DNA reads TGCAGTGCCTTGGACAGGGGGCCTCGCTCTGGAAACACCATATATTTT.

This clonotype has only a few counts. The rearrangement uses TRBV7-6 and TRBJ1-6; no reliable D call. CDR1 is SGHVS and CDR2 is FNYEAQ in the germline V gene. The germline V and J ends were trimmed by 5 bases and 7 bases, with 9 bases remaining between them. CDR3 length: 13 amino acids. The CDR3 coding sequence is TGTGCCAGCAGCAGGGAGAACAATTCACCCCTCCACTTT. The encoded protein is CASSRENNSPLHF.

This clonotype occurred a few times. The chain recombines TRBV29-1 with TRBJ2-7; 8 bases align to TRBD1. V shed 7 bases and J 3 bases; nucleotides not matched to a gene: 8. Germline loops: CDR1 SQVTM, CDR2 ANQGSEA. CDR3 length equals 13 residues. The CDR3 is CSAQLDRDYEQYF. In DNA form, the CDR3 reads TGCAGCGCACAATTGGACAGGGACTACGAGCAGTACTTC.

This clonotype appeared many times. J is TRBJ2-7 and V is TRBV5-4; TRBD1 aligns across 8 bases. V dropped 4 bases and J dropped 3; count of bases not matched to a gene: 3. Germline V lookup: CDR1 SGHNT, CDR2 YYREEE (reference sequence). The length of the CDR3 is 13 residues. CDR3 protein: CASSLDRDYEQYF. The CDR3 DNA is TGTGCCAGCAGCCTGGACAGGGACTACGAGCAGTACTTC.

The DNA of the CDR3 is TGCAGCCCACGCAGGGCTGGGGGTCGGACAGGGGAGAACACTGAAGCTTTCTTT. It encodes CSPRRAGGRTGENTEAFF. The chain joins TRBV29-1 to TRBJ1-1; TRBD1 matches 9 bases. This CDR3 has 18 amino acids. J lost 1 base, V lost 8 bases, and 20 bases had no gene match. CDR1 is SQVTM and CDR2 is ANQGSEA in the germline V gene.

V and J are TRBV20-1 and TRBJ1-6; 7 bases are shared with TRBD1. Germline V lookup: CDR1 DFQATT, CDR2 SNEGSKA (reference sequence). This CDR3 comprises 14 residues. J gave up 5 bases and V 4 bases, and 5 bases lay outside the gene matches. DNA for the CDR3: TGCAGTGCTAAACGACAGGGTCATAATTCACCCCTCCACTTT. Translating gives CSAKRQGHNSPLHF.

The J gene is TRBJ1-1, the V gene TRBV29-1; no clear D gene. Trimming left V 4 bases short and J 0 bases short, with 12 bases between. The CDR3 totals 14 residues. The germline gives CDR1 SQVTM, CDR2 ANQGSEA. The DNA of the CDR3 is TGCAGCGTTGCTGGCCCCGGCATGAACACTGAAGCTTTCTTT. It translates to CSVAGPGMNTEAFF.

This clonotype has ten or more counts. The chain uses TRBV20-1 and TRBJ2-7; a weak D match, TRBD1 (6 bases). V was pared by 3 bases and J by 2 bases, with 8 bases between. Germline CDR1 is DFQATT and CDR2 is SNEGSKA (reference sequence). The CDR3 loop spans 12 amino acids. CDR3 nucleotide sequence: TGCAGTGCTAGGGACAGTGCCTACGAGCAGTACTTC. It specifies CSARDSAYEQYF.

In nucleotides, the CDR3 is TGTGCCAGCAGTTCCCCCCGGCCCAGCTCTGGAAACACCATATATTTT. Encoded protein: CASSSPRPSSGNTIYF. The chain is built from TRBV28 and TRBJ1-3; D not resolved. Germline V gene lookup returns CDR1 MDHEN and CDR2 SYDVKM. V shed 4 bases and J shed 0 bases, with 13 bases lying between them. CDR3 length: 16 amino acids.

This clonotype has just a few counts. CDR3 residues: CATWTGDGGETQYF. The CDR3 bases are TGTGCCACCTGGACAGGGGACGGAGGGGAGACCCAGTACTTC. The chain couples TRBV19 to TRBJ2-5, with 9 bases matching TRBD1. The CDR3 sequence is 14 residues long. Germline CDR1 is LNHDA and CDR2 is SQIVND (reference sequence). Trimming removed 10 bases from V and 5 bases from J; junction bases left unmatched: 11.

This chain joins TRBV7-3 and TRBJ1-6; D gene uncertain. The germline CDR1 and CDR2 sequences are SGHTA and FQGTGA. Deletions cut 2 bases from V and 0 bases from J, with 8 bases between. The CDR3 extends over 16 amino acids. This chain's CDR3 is CASSLSRSSYNSPLHF. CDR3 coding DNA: TGTGCCAGCAGCTTATCCAGGTCCTCCTATAATTCACCCCTCCACTTT.

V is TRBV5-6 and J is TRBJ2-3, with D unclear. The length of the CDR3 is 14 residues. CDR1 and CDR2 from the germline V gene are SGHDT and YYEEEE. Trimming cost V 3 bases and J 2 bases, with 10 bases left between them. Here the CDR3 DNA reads TGTGCCAGCAGCTACGGGCTCTTCACAGATACGCAGTATTTT. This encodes CASSYGLFTDTQYF.

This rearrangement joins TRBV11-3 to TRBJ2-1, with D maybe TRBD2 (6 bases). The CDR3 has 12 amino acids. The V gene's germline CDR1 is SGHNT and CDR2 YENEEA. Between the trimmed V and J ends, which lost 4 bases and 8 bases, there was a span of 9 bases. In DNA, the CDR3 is TGTGCCAGCAGCTCCGGGGGTGATGAGCAGTTCTTC. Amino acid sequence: CASSSGGDEQFF. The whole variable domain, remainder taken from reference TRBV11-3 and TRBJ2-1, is EAGVVQSPRYKIIEKKQPVAFWCNPISGHNTLYWYLQNLGQGPELLIRYENEEAVDDSQLPKDRFSAERLKGVDSTLKIQPAELGDSAVYLCASSSGGDEQFFGPGTRLTVL.

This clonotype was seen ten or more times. In DNA, the CDR3 is TGTGCCAGCAGTTCCGGGACTAGCGGTTTGGATACGCAGTATTTT. Protein product: CASSSGTSGLDTQYF. The chain links TRBV27 to TRBJ2-3; 11 nucleotides line up with TRBD2. Unmatched junction bases numbered 6, after V lost 4 bases and J lost 6 bases. The CDR3 length is 15 residues. Germline lookup yields CDR1 MNHEY and CDR2 SMNVEV (reference sequence).

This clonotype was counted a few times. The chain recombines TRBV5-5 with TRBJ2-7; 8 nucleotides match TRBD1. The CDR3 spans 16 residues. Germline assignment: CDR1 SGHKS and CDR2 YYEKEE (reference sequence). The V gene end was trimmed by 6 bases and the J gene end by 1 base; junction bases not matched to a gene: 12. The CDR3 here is CASKLRPTGESYEQYF. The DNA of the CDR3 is TGTGCCAGCAAACTCCGACCGACAGGGGAATCCTACGAGCAGTACTTC.

CDR3 sequence reads: CSALGGLDTDTQYF. CDR3 bases: TGCAGTGCCCTTGGGGGGCTCGACACAGATACGCAGTATTTT. V is TRBV20-1 and J is TRBJ2-3, with D possibly being TRBD1 or TRBD2 (6 bases each). Trimming removed 6 bases at V and 2 bases at J, with 15 bases between. CDR1 and CDR2 from the germline V gene are DFQATT and SNEGSKA (reference sequence). This CDR3 has 14 residues.

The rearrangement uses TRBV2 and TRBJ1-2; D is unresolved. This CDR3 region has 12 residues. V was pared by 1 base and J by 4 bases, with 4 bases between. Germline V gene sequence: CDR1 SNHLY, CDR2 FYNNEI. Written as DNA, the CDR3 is TGTGCCAGCAGTGAAGGTTTCTATGGCTACACCTTC. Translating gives CASSEGFYGYTF. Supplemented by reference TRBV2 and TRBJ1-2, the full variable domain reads EPEVTQTPSHQVTQMGQEVILRCVPISNHLYFYWYRQILGQKVEFLVSFYNNEISEKSEIFDDQFSVERPDGSNFTLKIRSTKLEDSAMYFCASSEGFYGYTFGSGTRLTVV.

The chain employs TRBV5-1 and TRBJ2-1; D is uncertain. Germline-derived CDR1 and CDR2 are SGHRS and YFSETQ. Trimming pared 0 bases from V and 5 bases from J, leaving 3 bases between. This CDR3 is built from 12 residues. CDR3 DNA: TGCGCCAGCAGCTTGGATGACAATGAGCAGTTCTTC. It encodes CASSLDDNEQFF.